The source of this T cell receptor (beta chain) is a study of blood T cell repertoires in COVID-19. Overall study context: Samples of COVID-19 (acute and convalescent) were obtained from the United States, Italy and Spain. PBMCs, B-cell-depleted T cells, or T cells were the source of the cDNA or gDNA that made up the material.

Sequenced by immunoSEQ multiplex PCR; TCRdb stores in-frame clones only, minus some. The sample shows about 200,000 clones, about 82% of them seen only once. The Seattle patients joined while their infection was active and were tracked longitudinally afterward. Germline V CDR1 and CDR2: MNHEY, SMNVEV (reference sequence). V was pared by 2 bases and J by 2 bases, with 7 bases between. The CDR3 extends over 13 amino acids. The TCR sequence derives from a man aged 55 to 70 with COVID-19, enrolled during active disease. What was sequenced was peripheral blood. The V gene is TRBV27, the J gene TRBJ2-7; D remains unclear. CDR3 DNA: TGTGCCAGCAGTTTAAGAGCCACCTACGAGCAGTACTTC. Protein: CASSLRATYEQYF.